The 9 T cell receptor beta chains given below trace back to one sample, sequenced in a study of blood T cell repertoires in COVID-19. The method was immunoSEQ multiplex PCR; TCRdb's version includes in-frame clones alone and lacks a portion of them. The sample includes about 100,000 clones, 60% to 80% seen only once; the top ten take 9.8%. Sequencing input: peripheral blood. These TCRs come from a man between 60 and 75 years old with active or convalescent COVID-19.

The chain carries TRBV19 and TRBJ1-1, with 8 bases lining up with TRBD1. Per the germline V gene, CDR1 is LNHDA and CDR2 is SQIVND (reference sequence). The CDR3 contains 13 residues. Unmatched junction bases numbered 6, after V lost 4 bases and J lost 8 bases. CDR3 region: CASSKGQGREAFF. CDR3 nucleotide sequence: TGTGCCAGTAGTAAAGGACAGGGTAGGGAAGCTTTCTTT.

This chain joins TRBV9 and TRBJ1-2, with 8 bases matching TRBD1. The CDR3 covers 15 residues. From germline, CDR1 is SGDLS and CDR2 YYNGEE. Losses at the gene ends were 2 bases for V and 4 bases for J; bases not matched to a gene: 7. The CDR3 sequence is CASSVMEQGGYGYTF. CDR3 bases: TGTGCCAGCAGCGTCATGGAACAGGGGGGCTATGGCTACACCTTC.

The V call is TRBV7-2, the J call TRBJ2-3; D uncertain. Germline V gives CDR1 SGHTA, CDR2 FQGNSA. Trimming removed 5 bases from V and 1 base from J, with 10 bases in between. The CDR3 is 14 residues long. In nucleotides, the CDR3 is TGTGCCAGCAGCCCTCGACGGGGCACAGATACGCAGTATTTT. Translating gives CASSPRRGTDTQYF.

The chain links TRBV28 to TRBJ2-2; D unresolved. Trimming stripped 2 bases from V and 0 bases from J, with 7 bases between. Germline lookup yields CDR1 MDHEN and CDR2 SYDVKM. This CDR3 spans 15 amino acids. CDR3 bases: TGTGCCAGCAGTTTACCTACGACGAACACCGGGGAGCTGTTTTTT. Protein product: CASSLPTTNTGELFF.

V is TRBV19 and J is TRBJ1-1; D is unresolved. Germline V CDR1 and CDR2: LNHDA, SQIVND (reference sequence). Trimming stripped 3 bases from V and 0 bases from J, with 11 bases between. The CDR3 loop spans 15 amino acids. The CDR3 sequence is CASSMSGRMNTEAFF. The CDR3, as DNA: TGTGCCAGTAGTATGTCCGGGAGAATGAACACTGAAGCTTTCTTT.

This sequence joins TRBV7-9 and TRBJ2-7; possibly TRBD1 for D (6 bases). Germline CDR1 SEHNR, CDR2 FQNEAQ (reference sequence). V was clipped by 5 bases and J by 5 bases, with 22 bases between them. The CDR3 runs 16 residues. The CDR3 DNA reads TGTGCCAGCAGCCAACCAAACCCACAGGGTTGGAACGAGCAGTACGTC. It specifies CASSQPNPQGWNEQYV.

CDR3 loop: CASSLDGETRGDNEQFF. The CDR3 nucleotides read TGTGCCAGCAGCTTAGATGGGGAGACTAGAGGGGACAATGAGCAGTTCTTC. The chain links TRBV11-3 to TRBJ2-1; D perhaps matches TRBD2 (6 bases). The V gene's germline CDR1 is SGHNT and CDR2 YENEEA. V was trimmed by 0 bases and J by 5 bases, leaving 17 bases between them. The CDR3 extends over 17 amino acids.

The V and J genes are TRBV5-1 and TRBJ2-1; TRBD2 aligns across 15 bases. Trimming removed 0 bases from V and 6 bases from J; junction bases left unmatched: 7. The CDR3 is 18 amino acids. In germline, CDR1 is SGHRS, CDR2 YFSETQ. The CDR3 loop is CASSLEGLAGGRGNEQFF. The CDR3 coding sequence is TGCGCCAGCAGCTTGGAGGGACTAGCGGGAGGTCGAGGCAATGAGCAGTTCTTC.

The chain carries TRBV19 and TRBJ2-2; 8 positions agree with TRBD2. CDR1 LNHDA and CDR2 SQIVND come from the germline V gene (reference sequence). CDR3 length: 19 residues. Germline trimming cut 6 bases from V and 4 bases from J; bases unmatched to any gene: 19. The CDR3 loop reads CASSFLGSGAIRGTGELFF. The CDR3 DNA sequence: TGTGCCAGTAGCTTCCTCGGTAGCGGGGCAATCCGGGGCACCGGGGAGCTGTTTTTT.